The table lists the clone carrying this TCR beta chain with many counts. This entry belongs to a study of low-dose radiotherapy and immunotherapy resistance in tumors. The overall study: Cohort 1 was treated with 0.5 Gy per fraction at 2-week intervals, amounting to 6.5 Gy overall.

Priming of first-strand cDNA relied on TRAV- and TRBV-specific primers (covering alpha and beta chains). Both a constant-region primer and a V-primer adapter served to amplify TCRs across 20 PCR cycles. MiXCR, run by TCRdb on the reads, gives a single entry per CDR3 protein. Among 39,000 or so distinct CDR3 sequences listed, about a fifth were seen once. Time point of the sample: after trial treatment. The treatment denotes: LDRT plus nivolumab, ipilimumab, low-dose cyclophosphamide and aspirin (RACIN trial). This CDR3 contains 15 residues. The trim removed 8 bases at V and 6 bases at J, leaving 16 bases unmatched. Looked up from germline, CDR1 is LGHDT and CDR2 is YNNKEL (reference sequence).

V usage is TRBV3-1 and J usage is TRBJ2-7, with 7 bases lining up with TRBD2. Sequenced here: PBMCs, sampled after low-dose radiotherapy plus immunotherapy. This TCR was recovered from a female donor with ovarian cancer. This chain's CDR3 is CASGVRSGVGGEQYF. CDR3 bases: TGTGCCAGCGGCGTCCGCAGCGGGGTGGGCGGCGAGCAGTACTTC.